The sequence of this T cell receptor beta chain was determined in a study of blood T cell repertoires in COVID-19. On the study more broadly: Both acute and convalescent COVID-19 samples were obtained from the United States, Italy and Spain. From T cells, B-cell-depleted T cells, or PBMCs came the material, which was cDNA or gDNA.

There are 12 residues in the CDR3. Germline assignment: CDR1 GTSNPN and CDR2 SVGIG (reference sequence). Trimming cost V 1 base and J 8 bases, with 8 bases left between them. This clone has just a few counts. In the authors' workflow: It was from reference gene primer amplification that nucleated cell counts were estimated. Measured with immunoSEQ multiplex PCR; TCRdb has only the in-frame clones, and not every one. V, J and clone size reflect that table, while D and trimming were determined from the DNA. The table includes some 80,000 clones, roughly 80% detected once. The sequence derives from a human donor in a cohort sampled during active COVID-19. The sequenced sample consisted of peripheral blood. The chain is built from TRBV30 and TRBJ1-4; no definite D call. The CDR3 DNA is TGTGCCTGGAGTGGAGTAAAGGAAAAACTGTTTTTT. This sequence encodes CAWSGVKEKLFF.